Presented here are 18 T cell receptor beta chains from one specimen sequenced in a study of regulatory T cells in long-lasting Graves disease (TCRdb year 2021). This specimen's time point label, interpreted: persistent/refractory GD, antithyroid drugs over 5 years with positive TRAb. For both TCR sequencing and RNA sequencing, RNA was extracted from PBMCs using TRIzol. Library generation was performed with multiplex PCR. The instrument given in TCRdb is Illumina HiSeq 4000. CDR3 regions were amplified by Arm-PCR with iRepertoire HTBI primers to construct TCR beta libraries. In-frame beta chains were kept once TCRdb had trimmed the public reads at Q25 with fastp and called clones with MiXCR. Records with the same CDR3 protein are collapsed into one entry carrying the most frequent genes and DNA. The sample has about 460,000 distinct CDR3 sequences on record, roughly 22% of them singletons. The ten largest clones add up to 13% of the sample.

Sequences were derived from peripheral blood mononuclear cells (PBMCs), sampled when the disease was refractory, from a patient treated with antithyroid drugs. The receptors come from a female donor with Graves disease.

This clonotype was found a few times. This chain uses TRBV6-1 with TRBJ2-6; TRBD1 agrees at 10 bases. With 6 bases clipped from V and 13 bases from J, the junction kept 15 bases outside the gene matches. Germline lookup yields CDR1 MNHNS and CDR2 SASEGT. The CDR3 has 16 amino acids. CDR3 in amino acids: CASSPDRGRPWNVLTF. The CDR3 DNA is TGTGCCAGCAGCCCTGACAGGGGGCGTCCTTGGAATGTCCTGACTTTC.

This clonotype was observed at least ten times. This sequence joins TRBV2 and TRBJ1-2; D is unclear. The CDR3 length is 12 residues. The germline gives CDR1 SNHLY, CDR2 FYNNEI. Trimming pared 8 bases from V and 7 bases from J, leaving 14 bases between. CDR3 amino acids: CASSRAHPGYTF. CDR3 in DNA: TGTGCCAGCTCCCGGGCCCATCCTGGCTACACCTTC.

V gene TRBV20-1 combines with J gene TRBJ1-1; TRBD1 matches at 8 bases. The CDR3 contains 16 residues. CDR1 and CDR2 from the germline V gene are DFQATT and SNEGSKA (reference sequence). The J segment lost 0 bases and the V segment lost 2 bases, leaving 8 bases of the junction unmatched. This CDR3 reads CSARPAGGAMNTEAFF. For the CDR3, the DNA is TGCAGTGCTAGACCCGCAGGGGGCGCGATGAACACTGAAGCTTTCTTT.

This chain connects TRBV5-6 to TRBJ1-6, with D maybe TRBD1 (6 bases). The germline V gene has CDR1 SGHDT and CDR2 YYEEEE. V gave up 4 bases and J gave up 4 bases, with 12 bases separating them. CDR3 length: 15 residues. Here the CDR3 DNA reads TGTGCCAGCAGCCCCCAGACAGGTTATAATTCACCCCTCCACTTT. It translates to CASSPQTGYNSPLHF.

V gene TRBV6-1 combines with J gene TRBJ2-1; D call uncertain. The germline V gene encodes CDR1 MNHNS and CDR2 SASEGT. V was shortened by 7 bases and J by 5 bases, with 18 bases between the two germline ends. CDR3 length: 15 amino acids. The CDR3 DNA reads TGTGCCAGCACTGAGTCGACCCGCCGGCACAATGAGCAGTTCTTC. This encodes CASTESTRRHNEQFF.

This clonotype was detected only a few times. The chain uses TRBV12-3 or TRBV12-4 and TRBJ2-3, with no clear D. CDR3 size: 13 residues. V lost 3 bases to trimming and J lost 6 bases, with 10 bases between them. The CDR3 nucleotides are TGTGCCAGCAGTTTGTCCGGCCCGGATACGCAGTATTTT. Its protein is CASSLSGPDTQYF.

The rearrangement joins TRBV5-1 to TRBJ2-6, with a tentative D call TRBD2 (7 bases). V was clipped by 3 bases and J by 0 bases, with 13 bases between them. Germline V gene data show CDR1 as SGHRS and CDR2 as YFSETQ. The CDR3 covers 17 residues. The CDR3: CASSWGGRLSGANVLTF. The CDR3, as DNA: TGCGCCAGCAGCTGGGGGGGGCGACTCTCTGGGGCCAACGTCCTGACTTTC.

This clonotype was recorded many times. The germline gene is not matched at one end of the junction; a read error may be the cause. This chain uses TRBV11-2 with TRBJ1-2; 9 bases are shared with TRBD1. This CDR3 is 15 amino acids long. The germline CDR1 and CDR2 sequences are SGHAT and FQNNGV. The CDR3 loop is CASSPRTGVNDGYTF. The DNA for the CDR3 is TGTGCCAGCAGCCCCCGGACAGGGGTTAACGATGGCTACACCTTC.

This clonotype was seen repeatedly, ten times or more. V gene TRBV27 combines with J gene TRBJ2-7; tentative D call: TRBD1 (5 bases). V was shortened by 4 bases and J by 4 bases, with 11 bases between the two germline ends. The CDR3 sequence is 13 residues long. Per germline, CDR1 MNHEY and CDR2 SMNVEV (reference sequence). CDR3 sequence reads: CASSSQDRYEQYF. Written as DNA, the CDR3 is TGTGCCAGCAGTTCACAGGATAGGTACGAGCAGTACTTC.

This clonotype was picked up many times. The chain combines TRBV11-2 with TRBJ2-5; a weak D match, TRBD2 (6 bases). Germline-derived CDR1 and CDR2 are SGHAT and FQNNGV. This CDR3 comprises 14 residues. Trimming left V 5 bases short and J 7 bases short, with 17 bases between. The CDR3 DNA is TGTGCCAGCAGCCCGGGGGACGGTAGGGGGACCCAGTACTTC. Translated: CASSPGDGRGTQYF.

There are many counts of this clonotype. The CDR3 loop is CASSNTGDWQPQHF. CDR3 nucleotides: TGTGCCAGCAGCAACACAGGAGATTGGCAGCCCCAGCATTTT. The chain joins TRBV5-6 to TRBJ1-5; tentatively, D is TRBD1 (5 bases). Trimming stripped 4 bases from V and 7 bases from J, with 15 bases between. CDR3 length: 14 residues. Germline V gene sequence: CDR1 SGHDT, CDR2 YYEEEE.

The rearrangement joins TRBV20-1 to TRBJ2-7; the D gene is possibly TRBD2 (6 bases). Deletions cut 5 bases from V and 6 bases from J, with 17 bases between. Looked up from germline, CDR1 is DFQATT and CDR2 is SNEGSKA (reference sequence). This CDR3 is 13 amino acids long. The CDR3 here is CSAPTGVKSEQYF. CDR3 nucleotides: TGCAGTGCTCCCACGGGGGTAAAAAGCGAGCAGTACTTC.

Worth noting for this clonotype: A much larger clone lies one base from this, so it may be a read error. The chain recombines TRBV27 with TRBJ1-2; no reliable D call. Germline V gives CDR1 MNHEY, CDR2 SMNVEV (reference sequence). The V gene lost 6 bases and the J gene lost 8 bases, with 28 bases spanning the gap. This CDR3 has 17 amino acids. This CDR3 reads CASSRLHGREEHRGYTF. CDR3 coding DNA: TGTGCCAGCAGCCGATTACACGGTCGGGAGGAGCACCGCGGCTACACCTTC.

This clonotype was seen many times. The chain links TRBV2 to TRBJ1-2, with D unresolved. Germline lookup yields CDR1 SNHLY and CDR2 FYNNEI. Between the trimmed V and J ends, which lost 2 bases and 2 bases, there was a span of 12 bases. The CDR3 runs 15 residues. CDR3: CASSEQPGINYGYTF. CDR3 coding DNA: TGTGCCAGCAGTGAACAGCCAGGAATAAACTATGGCTACACCTTC.

This clonotype was found once. The CDR3 DNA follows: TGCGCCAGCAGCGTACAGGGGAAGGCTTTCTTT. Translated, it gives CASSVQGKAFF. The chain carries TRBV5-1 and TRBJ1-1, with TRBD1 matching 7 bases. This CDR3 has 11 residues. CDR1 and CDR2 (germline): SGHRS, YFSETQ. V lost 4 bases, J lost 11 bases, and 5 bases stayed unmatched.

Many counts were recorded for this clonotype. The chain combines TRBV28 with TRBJ1-6; TRBD1 aligns across 8 bases. The CDR3 is 15 residues long. Germline-derived CDR1 and CDR2 are MDHEN and SYDVKM. V trimming: 6 bases; J trimming: 6 bases; junction bases outside the gene matches: 7. The CDR3 region is CASSPAQGANSPLHF. CDR3 sequence (DNA): TGTGCCAGCAGCCCCGCGCAGGGGGCTAATTCACCCCTCCACTTT.

This clonotype appeared many times. The rearrangement uses TRBV28 and TRBJ2-5, with 8 bases aligning to TRBD2. The V gene end was trimmed by 8 bases and the J gene end by 1 base; junction bases not matched to a gene: 9. The CDR3 is 15 amino acids. The germline V gene has CDR1 MDHEN and CDR2 SYDVKM. The CDR3 reads CASSGGGPPQETQYF. CDR3 DNA: TGTGCCAGCTCGGGAGGGGGGCCCCCCCAAGAGACCCAGTACTTC.

Only a few counts were recorded for this clonotype. One base away lies a much larger clone, so this may be a sequencing read error. The chain has TRBV12-3 or TRBV12-4 and TRBJ2-6; D is unclear. This CDR3 has 14 residues. V was cut by 6 bases and J by 6 bases, with 12 bases left in between. CDR3 coding DNA: TGTGCCAGCAGGCCGGCAGGAGAGGCCAACGTCCTGACTTTC. This codes for CASRPAGEANVLTF.